A single sample gave rise to the 23 T cell receptor beta chains below, sequenced in a study of blood T cell repertoires in COVID-19. Produced via immunoSEQ multiplex PCR; TCRdb's table is partial and in-frame only. Of about 480,000 clones listed, approximately 91% were seen once; the top ten hold 7.8%. The sequenced sample consisted of peripheral blood. The receptors were gathered from a woman between 50 and 59 years old with COVID-19, enrolled during active disease.

V and J are TRBV5-1 and TRBJ2-6; D might be TRBD1 (6 bases). This CDR3 is built from 15 residues. The ends were cut back, 4 bases at V and 1 base at J, with 9 bases in the middle. Germline CDR1 reads SGHRS; CDR2 reads YFSETQ. This chain's CDR3 is CASSGRGSGANVLTF. The CDR3 region has the DNA TGCGCCAGCAGCGGTAGGGGGTCTGGGGCCAACGTCCTGACTTTC.

This chain uses TRBV2 with TRBJ1-6; 8 bases fit TRBD1. This CDR3 spans 15 amino acids. V lost 5 bases to trimming and J lost 7 bases; unmatched junction nucleotides: 7. From germline, CDR1 is SNHLY and CDR2 FYNNEI. For the CDR3, the DNA is TGTGCCAGCAGTTCCGGGACAGGAGGAAATTCACCCCTCCACTTT. Translating gives CASSSGTGGNSPLHF.

This clone came up once. CDR3: CASSDSGTGEFYEQYF. The CDR3 nucleotides read TGTGCCAGTAGTGATTCCGGGACAGGGGAGTTCTACGAGCAGTACTTC. This chain joins TRBV19 and TRBJ2-7; 10 bases agree with TRBD1. CDR1 is LNHDA and CDR2 is SQIVND in the germline V gene (reference sequence). V was clipped by 5 bases and J by 3 bases; unmatched bases: 10. The CDR3 runs to 16 residues.

The chain couples TRBV14 to TRBJ2-1; possible D gene TRBD2, 5 bases. Germline assignment: CDR1 SGHDN and CDR2 FVKESK. The V gene lost 4 bases and the J gene lost 0 bases, with 13 bases spanning the gap. This CDR3 is built from 16 residues. CDR3 in DNA: TGTGCCAGCAGCCCATTACGGGGAAGCTCCTACAATGAGCAGTTCTTC. Translating it yields CASSPLRGSSYNEQFF.

The chain has TRBV7-2 and TRBJ2-5; TRBD2 matches at 10 bases. This CDR3 spans 14 amino acids. Trimming took 5 bases from V and 9 from J; bases not matched to a gene: 9. Germline loops: CDR1 SGHTA, CDR2 FQGNSA. This CDR3 reads CASSPRLAGWAQYF. CDR3 DNA: TGTGCCAGCAGCCCCCGACTAGCGGGTTGGGCCCAGTACTTC.

The chain employs TRBV28 and TRBJ1-6; D possibly corresponds to TRBD1 (6 bases). The CDR3 runs to 15 residues. V was pared by 4 bases and J by 5 bases, with 12 bases between. Germline CDR1 is MDHEN and CDR2 is SYDVKM. The CDR3 region has the DNA TGTGCCAGCAGTTCGAGACAGGAGAATAATTCACCCCTCCACTTT. Its translation: CASSSRQENNSPLHF.

Details on this clone: Other DNA sequences from this sample encode an identical CDR3 as well. The CDR3 sequence: CASSLLQGTEAFF. In DNA, the CDR3 is TGTGCCAGCAGCTTACTTCAGGGAACTGAAGCTTTCTTT. The rearrangement links TRBV11-2 to TRBJ1-1; D possibly corresponds to TRBD1 (5 bases). The germline V and J ends were trimmed by 2 bases and 5 bases, with 9 bases remaining between them. Germline-derived CDR1 and CDR2 are SGHAT and FQNNGV. The CDR3 has 13 residues.

The gene calls are TRBV5-1 and TRBJ2-1, with a tentative D call TRBD1 (5 bases). V gave up 6 bases and J gave up 10 bases, with 20 bases separating them. Germline loops: CDR1 SGHRS, CDR2 YFSETQ. The CDR3 is made up of 14 amino acids. Here the CDR3 reads CASTGNPPIEEQFF. The CDR3 DNA reads TGCGCCAGCACAGGGAATCCCCCGATTGAAGAGCAGTTCTTC.

The V gene is TRBV5-1, the J gene TRBJ2-7, with TRBD1 matching over 10 bases. The CDR3 has 17 residues. From germline, CDR1 is SGHRS and CDR2 YFSETQ. The V and J ends lost 3 bases and 3 bases, in that order; junction bases with no gene match: 12. The CDR3 DNA follows: TGCGCCAGCAGCTCCCTGGGGGGACAGGGGAGTATCTACGAGCAGTACTTC. This sequence encodes CASSSLGGQGSIYEQYF.

This clone was recorded a few times. The rearrangement joins TRBV25-1 to TRBJ2-2, with 7 bases aligning to TRBD2. Trimming took 4 bases from V and 6 from J; bases not matched to a gene: 14. Germline lookup yields CDR1 MGHDK and CDR2 SYGVNS. This CDR3 spans 17 amino acids. CDR3 coding DNA: TGTGCCAGCAGTGCCTTCGGTCGCGGGGGAGATTCCGGGGAGCTGTTTTTT. Translation gives CASSAFGRGGDSGELFF.

V is TRBV5-8 and J is TRBJ1-1; perhaps TRBD1 as D (5 bases). V was trimmed by 1 base and J by 3 bases, leaving 7 bases between them. Germline CDR1 and CDR2: SGHTS and YDEGEE. CDR3 length equals 13 residues. The chain's CDR3 is CASSLTGDTEAFF. In DNA, the CDR3 is TGTGCCAGCAGCTTGACGGGGGACACTGAAGCTTTCTTT.

This clone was picked up a small number of times. The CDR3 spells CAWDTGDVKNIQYF. As DNA, the CDR3 is TGTGCCTGGGACACAGGGGACGTTAAAAACATTCAGTACTTC. The chain employs TRBV30 and TRBJ2-4; 7 positions agree with TRBD1. Trimming removed 5 bases from V and 4 bases from J; junction bases left unmatched: 8. Germline CDR1 and CDR2: GTSNPN and SVGIG (reference sequence). The CDR3 is made up of 14 amino acids.

This CDR3 reads CASTSGVGETQYF. The DNA of the CDR3 is TGCGCCAGCACCTCAGGGGTAGGGGAGACCCAGTACTTC. V gene TRBV10-1 combines with J gene TRBJ2-5, with TRBD1 as a possible D gene (6 bases). The germline V and J ends were trimmed by 7 bases and 5 bases, with 14 bases remaining between them. The germline CDR1 and CDR2 sequences are WNHNN and SYGVQD (reference sequence). This CDR3 spans 13 amino acids.

The V gene is TRBV6-5, the J gene TRBJ2-7, with 9 bases matching TRBD2. J gave up 3 bases and V 8 bases, and 11 bases lay outside the gene matches. Germline CDR1 is MNHEY and CDR2 is SVGAGI. This CDR3 comprises 15 residues. DNA of the CDR3: TGTGCCAGCTCAACCCGGCGGGGGGGGCTCTACGAGCAGTACTTC. Translating it yields CASSTRRGGLYEQYF.

The chain recombines TRBV6-5 with TRBJ1-1, with D possibly being TRBD1 (5 bases). This CDR3 contains 12 residues. Deletions cut 11 bases from V and 7 bases from J, with 17 bases between. Germline V gene sequence: CDR1 MNHEY, CDR2 SVGAGI. CDR3: CAGGGRGYEAFF. Written as DNA, the CDR3 is TGTGCCGGGGGGGGAAGGGGCTATGAAGCTTTCTTT.

The V call is TRBV27, the J call TRBJ2-5; 8 bases are a match to TRBD2. The junction had 5 bases not matched to a gene; V was cut back by 3 bases and J by 5 bases. The CDR3 totals 14 residues. Germline assignment: CDR1 MNHEY and CDR2 SMNVEV (reference sequence). The CDR3 protein is CASSFGGGRETQYF. The CDR3, as DNA: TGTGCCAGCAGTTTCGGGGGGGGCCGGGAGACCCAGTACTTC.

This clone was observed a few times. This chain connects TRBV9 to TRBJ2-1, with TRBD1 identical over 9 bases. Unmatched junction bases numbered 2, after V lost 4 bases and J lost 3 bases. This CDR3 has 14 residues. The germline gives CDR1 SGDLS, CDR2 YYNGEE. The CDR3 sequence: CASSSGQGYNEQFF. CDR3 nucleotides: TGTGCCAGCAGCTCGGGACAGGGCTACAATGAGCAGTTCTTC.

The chain has TRBV12-2 and TRBJ1-6. TRBV12-2 is an annotated pseudogene. The CDR3 runs 12 residues. The CDR3 nucleotides read TGTGCAAGTCGCTTAGTTATTTCACCCCTCCACTTT. This translates into CASRLVISPLHF.

J is TRBJ2-3 and V is TRBV14; perhaps TRBD2 as D (7 bases). Trimming shortened V by 0 bases and J by 6 bases, and 16 bases separated the two germline ends. The CDR3 extends over 16 amino acids. Germline-derived CDR1 and CDR2 are SGHDN and FVKESK. CDR3 sequence: CASSQDEGGGRDTQYF. In DNA form, the CDR3 reads TGTGCCAGCAGCCAAGATGAAGGGGGGGGTCGGGATACGCAGTATTTT.

On this clone: Other DNA sequences in this specimen translate into the identical CDR3. The chain employs TRBV12-3 or TRBV12-4 and TRBJ1-2, with 11 bases matching TRBD1. With V trimmed by 6 bases and J by 7 bases, 1 base remained unmatched. CDR3 size: 12 residues. The CDR3 bases are TGTGCCAGCAGGGGGACAGGGGGTGGCTACACCTTC. This encodes CASRGTGGGYTF.

J is TRBJ2-2 and V is TRBV3-1 (or the pseudogene TRBV3-2); weak D call: TRBD2 (5 bases). The CDR3 contains 14 residues. The germline V and J ends were trimmed by 0 bases and 9 bases, with 11 bases remaining between them. Looked up from germline, CDR1 is LGHDT and CDR2 is YNNKEL (reference sequence). The CDR3 here is CASSQEGEGRELFF. DNA for the CDR3: TGTGCCAGCAGCCAAGAGGGCGAGGGCAGGGAGCTGTTTTTT.

In DNA form, the CDR3 reads TGTGCCTGGAGTGTGGAGGATAATTCACCCCTCCACTTT. It translates to CAWSVEDNSPLHF. This chain joins TRBV30 and TRBJ1-6; no clear D. The germline gives CDR1 GTSNPN, CDR2 SVGIG (reference sequence). The CDR3 spans 13 residues. Trimming stripped 0 bases from V and 5 bases from J, with 5 bases between.

The gene calls are TRBV19 and TRBJ2-5; D is ambiguous. From germline, CDR1 is LNHDA and CDR2 SQIVND (reference sequence). The CDR3 covers 13 residues. The V and J ends lost 7 bases and 1 base respectively, with 10 bases between them. This CDR3 reads CASTDTFQETQYF. CDR3 coding DNA: TGTGCCAGTACCGACACCTTCCAAGAGACCCAGTACTTC.